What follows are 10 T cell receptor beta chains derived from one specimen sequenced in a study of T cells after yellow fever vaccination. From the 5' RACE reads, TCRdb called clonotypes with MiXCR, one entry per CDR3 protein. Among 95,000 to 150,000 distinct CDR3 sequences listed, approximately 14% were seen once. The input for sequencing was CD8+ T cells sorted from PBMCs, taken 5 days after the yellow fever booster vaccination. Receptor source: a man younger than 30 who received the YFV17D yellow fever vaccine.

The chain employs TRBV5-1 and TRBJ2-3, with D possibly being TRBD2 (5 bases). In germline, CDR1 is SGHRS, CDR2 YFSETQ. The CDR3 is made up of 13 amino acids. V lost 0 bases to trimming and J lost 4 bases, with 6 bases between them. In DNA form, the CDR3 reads TGCGCCAGCAGCTTGGGACTACCAGATACGCAGTATTTT. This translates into CASSLGLPDTQYF.

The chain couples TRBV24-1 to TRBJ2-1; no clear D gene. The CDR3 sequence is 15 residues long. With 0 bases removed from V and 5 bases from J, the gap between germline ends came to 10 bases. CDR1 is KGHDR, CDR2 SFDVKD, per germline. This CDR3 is CATSDLKTPNNEQFF. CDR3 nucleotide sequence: TGTGCCACCAGTGATTTGAAAACCCCTAACAATGAGCAGTTCTTC.

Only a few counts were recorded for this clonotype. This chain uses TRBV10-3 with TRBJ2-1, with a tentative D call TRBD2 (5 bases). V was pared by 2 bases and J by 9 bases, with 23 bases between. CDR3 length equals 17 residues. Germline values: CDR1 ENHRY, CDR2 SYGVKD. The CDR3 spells CAISEPGVGLARTEQFF. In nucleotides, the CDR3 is TGTGCCATCAGTGAGCCTGGAGTAGGACTTGCGAGAACTGAGCAGTTCTTC.

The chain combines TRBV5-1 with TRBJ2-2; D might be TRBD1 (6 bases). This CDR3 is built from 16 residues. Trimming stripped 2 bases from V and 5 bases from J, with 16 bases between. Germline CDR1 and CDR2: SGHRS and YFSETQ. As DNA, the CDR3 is TGCGCCAGCAGCTTCTCGACAGGACTGAGAACCGGGGAGCTGTTTTTT. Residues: CASSFSTGLRTGELFF.

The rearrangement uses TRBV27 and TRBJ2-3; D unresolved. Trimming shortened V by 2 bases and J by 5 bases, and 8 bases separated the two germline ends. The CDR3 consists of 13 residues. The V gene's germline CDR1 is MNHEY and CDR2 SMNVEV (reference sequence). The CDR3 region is CASSLGKKDTQYF. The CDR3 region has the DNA TGTGCCAGCAGTTTAGGAAAGAAAGATACGCAGTATTTT.

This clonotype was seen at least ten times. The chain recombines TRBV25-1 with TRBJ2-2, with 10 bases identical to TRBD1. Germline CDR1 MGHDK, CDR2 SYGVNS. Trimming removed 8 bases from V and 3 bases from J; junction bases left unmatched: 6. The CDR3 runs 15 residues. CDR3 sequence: CASAAGTGDTGELFF. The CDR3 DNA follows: TGTGCCAGCGCAGCCGGGACAGGGGACACCGGGGAGCTGTTTTTT.

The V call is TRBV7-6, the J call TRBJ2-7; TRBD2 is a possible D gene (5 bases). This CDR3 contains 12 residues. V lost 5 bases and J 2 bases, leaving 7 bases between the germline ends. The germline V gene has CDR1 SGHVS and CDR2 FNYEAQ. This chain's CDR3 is CASSTGAYEQYF. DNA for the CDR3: TGTGCCAGCAGCACCGGGGCCTACGAGCAGTACTTC. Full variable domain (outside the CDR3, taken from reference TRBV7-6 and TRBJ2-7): GAGVSQSPRYKVTKRGQDVALRCDPISGHVSLYWYRQALGQGPEFLTYFNYEAQQDKSGLPNDRFSAERPEGSISTLTIQRTEQRDSAMYRCASSTGAYEQYFGPGTRLTVT.

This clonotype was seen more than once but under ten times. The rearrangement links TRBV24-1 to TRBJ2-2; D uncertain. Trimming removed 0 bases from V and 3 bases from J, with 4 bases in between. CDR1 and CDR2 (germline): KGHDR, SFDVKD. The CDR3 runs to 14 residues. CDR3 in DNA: TGTGCCACCAGTGATTTGCTGGACACCGGGGAGCTGTTTTTT. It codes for CATSDLLDTGELFF.

The CDR3 loop is CASSTGQLEQYF. The CDR3 DNA reads as TGTGCCAGCAGCACCGGACAGCTCGAGCAGTACTTC. The chain joins TRBV5-6 to TRBJ2-7, with D tentatively TRBD1 (6 bases). The CDR3 is 12 residues long. V shed 4 bases and J shed 6 bases, with 11 bases lying between them. Germline loops: CDR1 SGHDT, CDR2 YYEEEE.

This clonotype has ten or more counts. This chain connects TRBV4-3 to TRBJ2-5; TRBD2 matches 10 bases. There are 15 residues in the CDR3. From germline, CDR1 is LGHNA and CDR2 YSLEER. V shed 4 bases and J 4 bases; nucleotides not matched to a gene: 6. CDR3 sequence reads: CASSPAGGTSETQYF. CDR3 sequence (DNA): TGCGCCAGCAGCCCAGCGGGGGGGACTTCAGAGACCCAGTACTTC.